The 31 T cell receptor beta chains below all came from one sample that was sequenced in a study of long-term antiretroviral therapy in people with HIV. Version v3.0 of the immunoSEQ assay ran at survey level. Some clones are missing from TCRdb's copy, which holds only in-frame ones; the method was immunoSEQ multiplex PCR. The sample holds tens of thousands of clones, 90% seen once. Sequencing was performed on unsorted PBMCs, taken 5.2 years after starting antiretroviral therapy. Receptor source: a woman between 40 and 55 years old with HIV.

The chain links TRBV19 to TRBJ1-4; 11 bases fit TRBD1. The V gene end was trimmed by 5 bases and the J gene end by 10 bases; junction bases not matched to a gene: 9. Germline CDR1 and CDR2: LNHDA and SQIVND (reference sequence). The CDR3 has 15 amino acids. CDR3 region: CASSGQGAGSGKLFF. The CDR3 DNA is TGTGCCAGTAGTGGACAGGGGGCCGGGTCCGGAAAACTGTTTTTT.

The rearrangement joins TRBV11-3 to TRBJ1-2; TRBD1 might be the D (5 bases). The CDR3 is 15 amino acids. Germline V CDR1 and CDR2: SGHNT, YENEEA. The ends were cut back, 1 base at V and 2 bases at J, with 11 bases in the middle. DNA for the CDR3: TGTGCCAGCAGCTTAGCAGGGATCTCGAACTATGGCTACACCTTC. Residues: CASSLAGISNYGYTF. Full variable domain (outside the CDR3, taken from reference TRBV11-3 and TRBJ1-2): EAGVVQSPRYKIIEKKQPVAFWCNPISGHNTLYWYLQNLGQGPELLIRYENEEAVDDSQLPKDRFSAERLKGVDSTLKIQPAELGDSAVYLCASSLAGISNYGYTFGSGTRLTVV.

The V gene is TRBV5-1, the J gene TRBJ2-7, with 8 positions matching TRBD2. Germline V CDR1 and CDR2: SGHRS, YFSETQ. The CDR3 is 17 amino acids. The trim removed 0 bases at V and 2 bases at J, leaving 10 bases unmatched. This CDR3 reads CASSLDGRREAPYEQYF. CDR3 in DNA: TGCGCCAGCAGCTTGGATGGTCGGCGGGAGGCCCCCTACGAGCAGTACTTC.

This rearrangement joins TRBV29-1 to TRBJ2-7; D may be TRBD1 (6 bases). Trimming stripped 5 bases from V and 3 bases from J, with 17 bases between. The germline gives CDR1 SQVTM, CDR2 ANQGSEA. The length of the CDR3 is 14 residues. The CDR3 DNA reads TGCAGCGTTATTCTACCGGGACACCTCTACGAGCAGTACTTC. Translated, it gives CSVILPGHLYEQYF.

The J gene is TRBJ2-5, the V gene TRBV2; D call uncertain. The length of the CDR3 is 12 residues. With 7 bases removed from V and 4 bases from J, the gap between germline ends came to 10 bases. The germline gives CDR1 SNHLY, CDR2 FYNNEI. CDR3 residues: CASMNTGETQYF. The CDR3, as DNA: TGTGCCAGCATGAACACGGGAGAGACCCAGTACTTC.

The gene calls are TRBV2 and TRBJ1-6; tentatively, D is TRBD1 (6 bases). This CDR3 contains 13 residues. V was cut by 10 bases and J by 10 bases, with 17 bases left in between. From germline, CDR1 is SNHLY and CDR2 FYNNEI. Here the CDR3 DNA reads TGTGCCACAACCGGGACAAGAGGATCACCCCTCCACTTT. This codes for CATTGTRGSPLHF.

This clone was counted only a few times. This chain connects TRBV13 to TRBJ1-1; D uncertain. The CDR3 runs to 11 residues. The V gene lost 1 base and the J gene lost 5 bases, with 2 bases spanning the gap. From germline, CDR1 is PRHDT and CDR2 FYEKMQ (reference sequence). CDR3 bases: TGTGCCAGCAGCTTAGTAACTGAAGCTTTCTTT. Translated: CASSLVTEAFF.

V usage is TRBV6-6 and J usage is TRBJ2-7, with D perhaps TRBD2 (5 bases). Germline values: CDR1 MNHNY, CDR2 SVGAGI (reference sequence). The CDR3 runs to 14 residues. V was shortened by 2 bases and J by 2 bases, with 10 bases between the two germline ends. The CDR3 spells CASSYAGLAYEQYF. As DNA, the CDR3 is TGTGCCAGCAGTTACGCCGGACTGGCCTACGAGCAGTACTTC.

V usage is TRBV6-5 and J usage is TRBJ2-7; the D gene is possibly TRBD1 (6 bases). Germline CDR1 reads MNHEY; CDR2 reads SVGAGI. V lost 7 bases and J lost 4, with 20 bases in between. The CDR3 length is 15 residues. The CDR3 nucleotides are TGTGCCAGCATACATCGTCGGGCAGGGGCTTACGAGCAGTACTTC. Its translation is CASIHRRAGAYEQYF.

The genes are TRBV13 and TRBJ2-3; TRBD2 might be the D (6 bases). V lost 0 bases and J lost 6, with 13 bases in between. This CDR3 has 15 residues. The V gene's germline CDR1 is PRHDT and CDR2 FYEKMQ (reference sequence). Here the CDR3 DNA reads TGTGCCAGCAGCTTAGGGAGCGGGCCTGAGGATACGCAGTATTTT. It specifies CASSLGSGPEDTQYF.

This rearrangement joins TRBV5-1 to TRBJ2-1; possibly TRBD1 for D (6 bases). The CDR3 extends over 14 amino acids. In germline, CDR1 is SGHRS, CDR2 YFSETQ. V gave up 4 bases and J gave up 2 bases, with 10 bases separating them. In DNA, the CDR3 is TGCGCCAGCAGCATCGGGGACACCTACAATGAGCAGTTCTTC. Translation gives CASSIGDTYNEQFF.

The chain couples TRBV5-1 to TRBJ1-1; possible D gene TRBD1, 6 bases. This CDR3 contains 16 residues. CDR1 is SGHRS, CDR2 YFSETQ, per germline. V lost 2 bases and J lost 1, with 15 bases in between. The DNA for the CDR3 is TGCGCCAGCAGCTTAACGGGACACATATCGAACACTGAAGCTTTCTTT. Translated: CASSLTGHISNTEAFF.

This chain connects TRBV28 to TRBJ1-5; D is unclear. In germline, CDR1 is MDHEN, CDR2 SYDVKM. The CDR3 contains 14 residues. The V end was cut by 7 bases, the J end by 1 base, with 11 bases between. CDR3 protein: CASTIHASNQPQHF. CDR3 nucleotide sequence: TGTGCCAGCACCATTCATGCCAGCAATCAGCCCCAGCATTTT.

This sequence joins TRBV10-3 and TRBJ2-2; 10 bases map to TRBD2. CDR1 is ENHRY, CDR2 SYGVKD, per germline. The CDR3 totals 12 residues. V lost 10 bases, J lost 7 bases, and 3 bases stayed unmatched. CDR3 sequence (DNA): TGTGCCACACTAGCGGGAATCGGGGAGCTGTTTTTT. Its protein is CATLAGIGELFF.

This chain joins TRBV7-6 and TRBJ2-5; either TRBD1 or TRBD2 may supply D (5 bases each). Trimming took off 0 bases at V and 5 bases at J, with 16 bases between the two ends. This CDR3 is built from 16 residues. The germline V gene encodes CDR1 SGHVS and CDR2 FNYEAQ. The CDR3: CASSLAAQGWGETQYF. The CDR3 DNA is TGTGCCAGCAGCTTAGCGGCTCAGGGCTGGGGGGAGACCCAGTACTTC.

This chain joins TRBV11-2 and TRBJ2-5; the D call may be TRBD1 or TRBD2 (6 bases each). There are 14 residues in the CDR3. Germline CDR1 is SGHAT and CDR2 is FQNNGV. V was shortened by 6 bases and J by 6 bases, with 17 bases between the two germline ends. The DNA of the CDR3 is TGTGCCAGCAGTTCCTATGTAGGGGGGAAGACCCAGTACTTC. Residues: CASSSYVGGKTQYF.

In nucleotides, the CDR3 is TGCGCCAGCAGCCAAGGTGGGACTAGCGGGAGGTCCGGGGAGCTGTTTTTT. Translating it yields CASSQGGTSGRSGELFF. The V and J genes are TRBV4-1 and TRBJ2-2; 15 nucleotides match TRBD2. The V segment lost 1 base and the J segment 6 bases; nucleotides outside the gene matches: 3. The V gene's germline CDR1 is MGHRA and CDR2 YSYEKL. This CDR3 has 17 amino acids.

V gene TRBV9 combines with J gene TRBJ2-3; D is undetermined. The V gene lost 4 bases and the J gene lost 4 bases, with 10 bases spanning the gap. Germline V gene lookup returns CDR1 SGDLS and CDR2 YYNGEE. The CDR3 length is 13 residues. The DNA for the CDR3 is TGTGCCAGCAGCCTCGAGTGGTCAGATACGCAGTATTTT. Translating gives CASSLEWSDTQYF. Complete variable domain (other parts from reference TRBV9 and TRBJ2-3): DSGVTQTPKHLITATGQRVTLRCSPRSGDLSVYWYQQSLDQGLQFLIQYYNGEERAKGNILERFSAQQFPDLHSELNLSSLELGDSALYFCASSLEWSDTQYFGPGTRLTVL.

The V gene is TRBV7-2, the J gene TRBJ2-7; 11 nucleotides line up with TRBD2. This CDR3 has 14 residues. Germline-derived CDR1 and CDR2 are SGHTA and FQGNSA. V dropped 5 bases and J dropped 3; count of bases not matched to a gene: 3. The CDR3 DNA sequence: TGTGCCAGCAGCATCCTAGCGGGGGGCTACGAGCAGTACTTC. As protein: CASSILAGGYEQYF.

The chain uses TRBV15 and TRBJ2-7; D call uncertain. This CDR3 spans 15 amino acids. Trimming shortened V by 1 base and J by 2 bases, and 12 bases separated the two germline ends. Germline V CDR1 and CDR2: LNHNV, YYDKDF (reference sequence). DNA for the CDR3: TGTGCCACCAGCAGAGCGCGAATCGCCACCTACGAGCAGTACTTC. Residues: CATSRARIATYEQYF.

This chain connects TRBV10-2 to TRBJ2-5; no reliable D call. Germline CDR1 is WSHSY and CDR2 is SAAADI. V lost 3 bases and J 4 bases, leaving 15 bases between the germline ends. The CDR3 runs 15 residues. The CDR3 DNA follows: TGCGCCAGCAGTGATTACTACCGAAAGGGAGAGACCCAGTACTTC. Translating gives CASSDYYRKGETQYF.

The chain combines TRBV27 with TRBJ2-6; D gene unclear. V lost 3 bases and J lost 0, with 6 bases in between. CDR1 and CDR2 (germline): MNHEY, SMNVEV (reference sequence). This CDR3 is 15 amino acids long. CDR3 sequence: CASSFLSSGANVLTF. CDR3 nucleotides: TGTGCCAGCAGTTTCTTAAGCTCTGGGGCCAACGTCCTGACTTTC.

The CDR3 DNA is TGTGCCAGCACCCGCGGGGGACGTAGTGCAGATACGCAGTATTTT. It translates to CASTRGGRSADTQYF. The chain has TRBV5-6 and TRBJ2-3; 7 positions match TRBD2. The ends lost 6 bases at V and 4 bases at J; junction bases unmatched: 11. Germline V CDR1 and CDR2: SGHDT, YYEEEE. This CDR3 is built from 15 residues.

V gene TRBV5-1 combines with J gene TRBJ2-1; D remains unclear. CDR1 and CDR2 (germline): SGHRS, YFSETQ. Between the trimmed V and J ends, which lost 1 base and 6 bases, there was a span of 8 bases. The CDR3 is 13 amino acids. CDR3 in amino acids: CASSLSSANEQFF. CDR3 in DNA: TGCGCCAGCAGCTTGTCCTCCGCCAATGAGCAGTTCTTC.

This clone was seen only once. The genes are TRBV5-6 and TRBJ2-5, with 10 nucleotides matching TRBD2. Germline-derived CDR1 and CDR2 are SGHDT and YYEEEE. V shed 0 bases and J 5 bases; nucleotides not matched to a gene: 4. The CDR3 runs to 15 residues. CDR3: CASSLVAGGGETQYF. The CDR3 nucleotides read TGTGCCAGCAGCTTGGTAGCGGGAGGAGGGGAGACCCAGTACTTC.

The V call is TRBV6-1, the J call TRBJ2-1, with unresolved D. The CDR3 is 14 residues long. CDR1 MNHNS and CDR2 SASEGT come from the germline V gene. The V end lost 10 bases, the J end lost 0 bases, and 13 bases lay between the germline ends. The CDR3 sequence is CAISKSTSYNEQFF. CDR3 in DNA: TGTGCCATTTCGAAGTCTACCTCCTACAATGAGCAGTTCTTC.

This clone was counted once. The chain combines TRBV5-6 with TRBJ2-7; the D gene could be TRBD1 or TRBD2 (5 bases each). This CDR3 has 14 residues. Trimming took 0 bases from V and 0 from J, leaving 7 bases between them. In germline, CDR1 is SGHDT, CDR2 YYEEEE. The CDR3 region is CASSLGGDSYEQYF. In nucleotides, the CDR3 is TGTGCCAGCAGCTTGGGAGGGGACTCCTACGAGCAGTACTTC.

V and J are TRBV6-1 and TRBJ2-2; a weak D match, TRBD1 (6 bases). The CDR3 has 13 amino acids. Between the trimmed V and J ends, which lost 2 bases and 5 bases, there was a span of 6 bases. Germline V gene sequence: CDR1 MNHNS, CDR2 SASEGT. In nucleotides, the CDR3 is TGTGCCAGCAGTGAACAGGGGACCGGGGAGCTGTTTTTT. Protein: CASSEQGTGELFF.

This chain connects TRBV6-5 to TRBJ1-6; D might be TRBD1 (5 bases). Per germline, CDR1 MNHEY and CDR2 SVGAGI. Trimming removed 6 bases from V and 12 bases from J, with 12 bases in between. The CDR3 has 12 amino acids. The CDR3 sequence: CASRDTGLPLHF. CDR3 nucleotides: TGTGCCAGCAGGGACACAGGTTTACCCCTCCACTTT.

J is TRBJ1-2 and V is TRBV5-4; weak D call: TRBD1 (6 bases). This CDR3 region has 12 residues. The germline CDR1 and CDR2 sequences are SGHNT and YYREEE (reference sequence). Trimming cost V 3 bases and J 8 bases, with 11 bases left between them. The CDR3 reads CASSSQGRGYTF. The CDR3 nucleotides read TGTGCCAGCAGCTCACAGGGTAGAGGCTACACCTTC.

This chain links TRBV6-1 with TRBJ1-5, with D tentatively TRBD1 (5 bases). Trimming pared 5 bases from V and 5 bases from J, leaving 16 bases between. Germline V lookup: CDR1 MNHNS, CDR2 SASEGT. This CDR3 region has 15 residues. The CDR3 loop reads CASSKDIYVDQPQHF. The CDR3, as DNA: TGTGCCAGCAGTAAGGACATATACGTGGATCAGCCCCAGCATTTT.